This TCR beta chain came from a study of T cell responses to AZD1222 COVID-19 vaccine. Study findings and constraints: Repertoires were collected only later (after the peak T cell response had occurred). Clonal diversity was possibly underestimated, and white British individuals and females predominated among donors.

Unmatched junction bases numbered 10, after V lost 3 bases and J lost 8 bases. The CDR3 has 15 amino acids. Germline lookup yields CDR1 LNHNV and CDR2 YYDKDF (reference sequence). Pooling of second doses given at about 4 or about 12 weeks was done. Details on this clone: The antigen is undetermined.

Sequencing was performed with immunoSEQ multiplex PCR; in TCRdb, only in-frame clones are kept and a portion is missing. The sample has around 50,000 clones, 89% seen once. The TCR comes from an adult who received the AZD1222 COVID-19 vaccine. The input for sequencing was peripheral blood, taken 28 days after the second AZD1222 dose. The J gene is TRBJ2-1, the V gene TRBV15; the match to TRBD2 covers 7 bases. The CDR3 DNA reads as TGTGCCACCAGCAGGGGAGGGATGGACGTCGATGAGCAGTTCTTC. Its protein is CATSRGGMDVDEQFF.